This TCR beta chain was recovered during a study of shared T cell receptors in the human thymus. This clone has just a few counts. Generated by immunoSEQ multiplex PCR, the TCRdb table keeps only in-frame clones and is missing some. The sample has hundreds of thousands of clones; approximately 89% are singletons. V was pared by 6 bases and J by 1 base, with 8 bases of the junction left unmatched. CDR3 length: 15 amino acids. CDR1 is SNHLY, CDR2 FYNNEI, per germline. These data were likewise used in another study, on human thymus T cells. That study adds: Thymic samples were excised during corrective heart operations. An apparent bias in V and J gene usage was seen in thymic and blood repertoires. Related reports documented highly overlapping thymic repertoires among unrelated individuals.

V and J are TRBV2 and TRBJ2-5, with 7 nucleotides matching TRBD1. The sequencing sample was made of thymocytes. The TCR sequence derives from a boy under three years old with a congenital heart defect. Here the CDR3 DNA reads TGTGCCAGCAGACGATCCAGGGGGATCCAAGAGACCCAGTACTTC. This sequence encodes CASRRSRGIQETQYF. The full variable domain, its missing parts supplied by reference TRBV2 and TRBJ2-5, is EPEVTQTPSHQVTQMGQEVILRCVPISNHLYFYWYRQILGQKVEFLVSFYNNEISEKSEIFDDQFSVERPDGSNFTLKIRSTKLEDSAMYFCASRRSRGIQETQYFGPGTRLLVL.